This T cell receptor beta chain was identified during a study of blood T cell repertoires in COVID-19. The CDR3 is 15 amino acids. Trimming removed 6 bases from V and 3 bases from J, with 16 bases in between. CDR1 is MGHDK and CDR2 is SYGVNS in the germline V gene. Authors' analysis steps: By means of reference gene primer amplification, nucleated cell counts were estimated. Some clones are missing from TCRdb's copy, which holds only in-frame ones; the method was immunoSEQ multiplex PCR. D and trimming come from the DNA, and the V and J calls and clone size come from that table. The sample carries under 300,000 clones, 84% recorded once.

The chain joins TRBV25-1 to TRBJ2-3, with a possible D match to TRBD1 (6 bases). This sequence was found in a woman aged 40 to 50 who had recovered from COVID-19. Sequencing used peripheral blood. In DNA form, the CDR3 reads TGTGCCAGCAGCCCGGGACACGGACGGACAGATACGCAGTATTTT. Translating it yields CASSPGHGRTDTQYF.